What follows are 21 T cell receptor beta chains derived from one specimen sequenced in a study of T cell responses to AZD1222 COVID-19 vaccine. TCRdb keeps only in-frame clones here, not all; method: immunoSEQ multiplex PCR. This sample yields fewer than 200,000 clones, of which 85% to 90% are seen a single time; 1.5% to 2% belongs to the top ten. The sequencing here drew on peripheral blood, taken on day 0 of AZD1222 vaccination. The source is an adult in good health.

V and J are TRBV5-1 and TRBJ2-2; 8 nucleotides line up with TRBD1. Looked up from germline, CDR1 is SGHRS and CDR2 is YFSETQ. This CDR3 spans 15 amino acids. The ends lost 4 bases at V and 3 bases at J; junction bases unmatched: 5. CDR3 nucleotides: TGCGCCAGCAGCACAGGGGGTCACCACACCGGGGAGCTGTTTTTT. Amino acid sequence: CASSTGGHHTGELFF.

The chain joins TRBV6-2 or TRBV6-3 to TRBJ1-2, with 7 bases aligning to TRBD1. The CDR3 extends over 14 amino acids. V shed 6 bases, J shed 7 bases, and the junction held 11 bases outside the gene matches. CDR1 MNHEY and CDR2 SVGEGT come from the germline V gene. The CDR3 bases are TGTGCCAGCAGCCTATACAGGGGATTAAGTGGCTACACCTTC. This translates into CASSLYRGLSGYTF.

This chain links TRBV11-3 with TRBJ2-1, with D possibly matching TRBD2 (5 bases). Trimming pared 3 bases from V and 0 bases from J, leaving 9 bases between. This CDR3 region has 15 residues. Germline V gene lookup returns CDR1 SGHNT and CDR2 YENEEA. CDR3 in DNA: TGTGCCAGCAGCTTCGGGGATAGCTCCTACAATGAGCAGTTCTTC. The encoded protein is CASSFGDSSYNEQFF. Variable domain in full (rest from reference TRBV11-3 and TRBJ2-1): EAGVVQSPRYKIIEKKQPVAFWCNPISGHNTLYWYLQNLGQGPELLIRYENEEAVDDSQLPKDRFSAERLKGVDSTLKIQPAELGDSAVYLCASSFGDSSYNEQFFGPGTRLTVL.

The rearrangement links TRBV4-3 to TRBJ1-5; D gene uncertain. V gave up 4 bases and J gave up 2 bases, with 12 bases separating them. Germline CDR1 reads LGHNA; CDR2 reads YSLEER. This CDR3 is 15 amino acids long. In DNA, the CDR3 is TGCGCCAGCAGCCCACAGTTTTTTGGCAATCAGCCCCAGCATTTT. It encodes CASSPQFFGNQPQHF.

V gene TRBV7-2 combines with J gene TRBJ2-7, with TRBD1 matching over 9 bases. This CDR3 spans 16 amino acids. Germline V gives CDR1 SGHTA, CDR2 FQGNSA. The V segment lost 5 bases and the J segment 1 base; nucleotides outside the gene matches: 9. The CDR3 sequence: CASSVSGGTGSYEQYF. CDR3 DNA: TGTGCCAGCAGCGTTAGTGGGGGGACAGGGTCCTACGAGCAGTACTTC.

This chain links TRBV7-6 with TRBJ2-6; D is undetermined. The CDR3 consists of 14 residues. V lost 3 bases, J lost 0 bases, and 3 bases lay in between. In germline, CDR1 is SGHVS, CDR2 FNYEAQ. The CDR3 here is CASSFTSGANVLTF. In DNA form, the CDR3 reads TGTGCCAGCAGCTTCACCTCTGGGGCCAACGTCCTGACTTTC.

J is TRBJ2-5 and V is TRBV15; TRBD1 matches 7 bases. This CDR3 spans 15 amino acids. The V segment lost 5 bases and the J segment 2 bases; nucleotides outside the gene matches: 8. Germline V gives CDR1 LNHNV, CDR2 YYDKDF (reference sequence). The DNA of the CDR3 is TGTGCCACCAGCCTAGGGGGCGCCGCACAAGAGACCCAGTACTTC. This codes for CATSLGGAAQETQYF. The full variable domain, rest sourced from reference TRBV15 and TRBJ2-5, is DAMVIQNPRYQVTQFGKPVTLSCSQTLNHNVMYWYQQKSSQAPKLLFHYYDKDFNNEADTPDNFQSRRPNTSFCFLDIRSPGLGDTAMYLCATSLGGAAQETQYFGPGTRLLVL.

The V and J genes are TRBV6-5 and TRBJ1-4; the D is unclear. The CDR3 is made up of 13 amino acids. The germline V gene encodes CDR1 MNHEY and CDR2 SVGAGI. V was shortened by 8 bases and J by 7 bases, with 14 bases between the two germline ends. The CDR3 region has the DNA TGTGCCAGCTGCGAGGGCCGCTGTGAAAAACTGTTTTTT. Protein: CASCEGRCEKLFF.

As concerns this clone: Distinct nucleotide sequences in the sample also encode this CDR3. The gene calls are TRBV27 and TRBJ2-7; D might be TRBD2 (5 bases). Trimming took 5 bases from V and 4 from J, leaving 15 bases between them. The CDR3 length is 14 residues. Germline V lookup: CDR1 MNHEY, CDR2 SMNVEV (reference sequence). The DNA of the CDR3 is TGTGCCAGCAGTCCCTCTCGGGGTCCATACGAGCAGTACTTC. Encoded protein: CASSPSRGPYEQYF.

The chain's CDR3 is CASSPASGSDGAYNEQFF. CDR3 in DNA: TGTGCCAGCAGCCCGGCTAGCGGGAGTGATGGAGCCTACAATGAGCAGTTCTTC. The rearrangement links TRBV4-2 to TRBJ2-1; 10 bases are a match to TRBD2. The V and J ends lost 4 bases and 2 bases, in that order; junction bases with no gene match: 11. The CDR3 is 18 amino acids. From germline, CDR1 is LGHNA and CDR2 YNFKEQ.

The rearrangement uses TRBV7-4 and TRBJ2-7, with D unclear. The ends were cut back, 3 bases at V and 0 bases at J, with 6 bases in the middle. CDR3 length equals 13 residues. Germline V CDR1 and CDR2: SGHVT, SQSDAQ. CDR3 loop: CASSLGNSYEQYV. The CDR3, as DNA: TGTGCCAGCAGCTTGGGCAACTCCTACGAGCAGTACGTC.

The chain employs TRBV19 and TRBJ1-6, with no clear D. The ends were cut back, 6 bases at V and 6 bases at J, with 15 bases in the middle. Germline CDR1 and CDR2: LNHDA and SQIVND (reference sequence). The CDR3 totals 15 residues. CDR3 sequence: CASSQRPGSNSPLHF. CDR3 DNA: TGTGCCAGTAGCCAACGCCCCGGGTCTAATTCACCCCTCCACTTT.

The J gene is TRBJ1-5, the V gene TRBV9, with TRBD1 matching over 9 bases. The CDR3 covers 15 residues. The trim removed 5 bases at V and 0 bases at J, leaving 3 bases unmatched. The germline gives CDR1 SGDLS, CDR2 YYNGEE. The CDR3 loop reads CASSRQGDSNQPQHF. The CDR3 DNA is TGTGCCAGCAGTAGACAGGGGGATAGCAATCAGCCCCAGCATTTT. Based on the CDR3 plus reference TRBV9 and TRBJ1-5, the full variable domain is DSGVTQTPKHLITATGQRVTLRCSPRSGDLSVYWYQQSLDQGLQFLIQYYNGEERAKGNILERFSAQQFPDLHSELNLSSLELGDSALYFCASSRQGDSNQPQHFGDGTRLSIL.

Regarding this clone: This specimen includes other DNA sequences encoding the same CDR3. This chain joins TRBV7-3 and TRBJ2-3; D gene unclear. V was cut by 5 bases and J by 2 bases, with 5 bases left in between. The CDR3 loop spans 12 amino acids. CDR1 is SGHTA, CDR2 FQGTGA, per germline. DNA of the CDR3: TGTGCCAGCAGCCCAACCACAGATACGCAGTATTTT. This sequence encodes CASSPTTDTQYF.

The chain carries TRBV5-6 and TRBJ1-4; tentative D call: TRBD1 (6 bases). Germline CDR1 SGHDT, CDR2 YYEEEE. This CDR3 is 16 amino acids long. V was clipped by 7 bases and J by 0 bases, with 16 bases between them. The CDR3 sequence: CASGKDSSATNEKLFF. In nucleotides, the CDR3 is TGTGCCAGCGGCAAGGACAGCTCTGCAACTAATGAAAAACTGTTTTTT. Supplemented by reference TRBV5-6 and TRBJ1-4, the full variable domain reads DAGVTQSPTHLIKTRGQQVTLRCSPKSGHDTVSWYQQALGQGPQFIFQYYEEEERQRGNFPDRFSGHQFPNYSSELNVNALLLGDSALYLCASGKDSSATNEKLFFGSGTQLSVL.

There are a few counts of this clone. The V call is TRBV6-1, the J call TRBJ1-1; 7 nucleotides match TRBD1. Germline loops: CDR1 MNHNS, CDR2 SASEGT. The CDR3 runs to 16 residues. Germline trimming cut 3 bases from V and 4 bases from J; bases unmatched to any gene: 11. Here the CDR3 reads CASSEDPEGARTEAFF. The CDR3 nucleotides read TGTGCCAGCAGTGAGGACCCAGAGGGGGCGCGCACTGAAGCTTTCTTT.

The chain combines TRBV6-2 or TRBV6-3 with TRBJ1-2; 10 positions match TRBD1. J was trimmed by 7 bases and V by 0 bases; bases with no gene match: 5. Germline V CDR1 and CDR2: MNHEY, SVGEGT. This CDR3 has 15 residues. Here the CDR3 reads CASSYSAGTGVGYTF. The CDR3, as DNA: TGTGCCAGCAGTTACTCGGCCGGGACAGGGGTTGGCTACACCTTC.

V is TRBV19 and J is TRBJ2-1; possible D gene TRBD1, 6 bases. The V and J ends lost 10 bases and 8 bases respectively, with 18 bases between them. The CDR3 consists of 13 residues. Germline CDR1 is LNHDA and CDR2 is SQIVND (reference sequence). The CDR3 protein is CATAFDRRDEQFF. DNA of the CDR3: TGTGCCACCGCATTCGACAGGCGAGATGAGCAGTTCTTC.

The V and J genes are TRBV5-4 and TRBJ1-1; D not certain. This CDR3 has 15 amino acids. Per germline, CDR1 SGHNT and CDR2 YYREEE (reference sequence). Trimming stripped 0 bases from V and 0 bases from J, with 9 bases between. The CDR3 sequence: CASSLGPTMNTEAFF. The CDR3, as DNA: TGTGCCAGCAGCTTGGGCCCGACCATGAACACTGAAGCTTTCTTT.

This chain links TRBV6-5 with TRBJ1-5; D remains ambiguous. Germline values: CDR1 MNHEY, CDR2 SVGAGI. The CDR3 length is 13 residues. The V and J ends lost 5 bases and 4 bases respectively, with 9 bases between them. The CDR3 DNA reads TGTGCCAGCAGTCAGATGGGGAATCAGCCCCAGCATTTT. This translates into CASSQMGNQPQHF.

V is TRBV4-2 and J is TRBJ1-2; weak D call: TRBD1 (6 bases). Trimming took off 0 bases at V and 8 bases at J, with 10 bases between the two ends. The CDR3 contains 13 residues. Germline V gene data show CDR1 as LGHNA and CDR2 as YNFKEQ. The CDR3 protein is CASSQDRGGGYTF. DNA of the CDR3: TGTGCCAGCAGCCAAGACAGGGGAGGGGGCTACACCTTC.